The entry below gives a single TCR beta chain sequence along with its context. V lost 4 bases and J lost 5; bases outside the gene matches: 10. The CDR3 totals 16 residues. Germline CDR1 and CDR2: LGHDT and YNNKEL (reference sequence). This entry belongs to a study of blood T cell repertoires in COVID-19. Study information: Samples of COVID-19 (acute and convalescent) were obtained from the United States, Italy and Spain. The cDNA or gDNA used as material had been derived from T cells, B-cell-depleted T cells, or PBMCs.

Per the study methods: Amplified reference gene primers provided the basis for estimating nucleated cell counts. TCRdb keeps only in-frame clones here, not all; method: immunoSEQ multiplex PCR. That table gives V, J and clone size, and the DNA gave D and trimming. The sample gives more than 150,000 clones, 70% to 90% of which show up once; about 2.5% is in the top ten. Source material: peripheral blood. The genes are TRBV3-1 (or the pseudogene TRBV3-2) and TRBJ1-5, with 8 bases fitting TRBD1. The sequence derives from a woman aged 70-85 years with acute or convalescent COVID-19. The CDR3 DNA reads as TGTGCCAGCAGCCCCCTTTGGACAGGGAACGATCAGCCCCAGCATTTT. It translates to CASSPLWTGNDQPQHF.